This entry lists 25 T cell receptor beta chains sequenced from one sample in a study of immune evolution from preneoplasia to lung adenocarcinoma. Here immunoSEQ multiplex PCR was the method, and the copy in TCRdb shows in-frame clones only, minus some. The sample consists of about 4,000 clones, under 85% of them appearing once. Specimen: FFPE minimally invasive lung adenocarcinoma tissue. The receptors were gathered from a person aged 50-70 years with lung adenocarcinoma.

The chain uses TRBV7-9 and TRBJ2-7; D is perhaps TRBD1 or TRBD2 (5 bases each). Trimming stripped 5 bases from V and 4 bases from J, with 12 bases between. This CDR3 has 13 amino acids. CDR1 is SEHNR, CDR2 FQNEAQ, per germline (reference sequence). CDR3 sequence: CASSARGIYEQYF. The CDR3 DNA follows: TGTGCCAGCAGCGCCCGGGGCATTTACGAGCAGTACTTC.

The chain links TRBV5-1 to TRBJ1-3; 7 bases agree with TRBD1. The CDR3 runs 16 residues. The V gene's germline CDR1 is SGHRS and CDR2 YFSETQ. J lost 1 base, V lost 0 bases, and 4 bases had no gene match. CDR3 protein: CASSLEGTASGNTIYF. The CDR3 nucleotides read TGCGCCAGCAGCTTGGAGGGGACAGCATCTGGAAACACCATATATTTT.

The rearrangement uses TRBV11-2 and TRBJ2-2; TRBD1 matches 7 bases. J was trimmed by 13 bases and V by 1 base; bases with no gene match: 9. This CDR3 is 14 amino acids long. The germline V gene encodes CDR1 SGHAT and CDR2 FQNNGV. The CDR3 DNA follows: TGTGCCAGCAGCTTAGGAACGACAGGGACCGGGCTGTTTTTT. Translation gives CASSLGTTGTGLFF.

This chain joins TRBV29-1 and TRBJ1-4, with D possibly TRBD1 on 5 matching bases. This CDR3 comprises 11 residues. The V end was cut by 5 bases, the J end by 8 bases, with 9 bases between. The germline CDR1 and CDR2 sequences are SQVTM and ANQGSEA. The CDR3 DNA reads TGCAGCGTTCTGGGGGGAGAAAAACTGTTTTTT. Its protein is CSVLGGEKLFF.

The chain employs TRBV5-5 and TRBJ1-4; 9 nucleotides agree with TRBD1. The CDR3 is made up of 17 amino acids. The V gene end was trimmed by 0 bases and the J gene end by 8 bases; junction bases not matched to a gene: 11. Germline V CDR1 and CDR2: SGHKS, YYEKEE (reference sequence). This CDR3 is CASSLEYVGQGGEKLFF. As DNA, the CDR3 is TGTGCCAGCAGCTTGGAATATGTGGGACAGGGAGGAGAAAAACTGTTTTTT.

This clone is large by share. The chain combines TRBV13 with TRBJ2-1; D gene ambiguous. Trimming removed 3 bases at V and 8 bases at J, with 11 bases between. This CDR3 region has 13 residues. CDR1 and CDR2 (germline): PRHDT, FYEKMQ (reference sequence). The CDR3 spells CASSFPGFDEQFF. DNA for the CDR3: TGTGCCAGCAGCTTCCCTGGGTTCGATGAGCAGTTCTTC.

The CDR3 sequence: CASRQGGHEQYF. CDR3 DNA sequence: TGTGCTAGTCGCCAGGGTGGCCACGAGCAGTACTTC. The chain has TRBV12-5 and TRBJ2-7; possibly TRBD1 for D (5 bases). Looked up from germline, CDR1 is LGHNT and CDR2 is FRNRAP. The length of the CDR3 is 12 residues. V lost 8 bases and J lost 5, with 13 bases in between.

The rearrangement links TRBV7-3 to TRBJ2-5; D may correspond to TRBD1 or TRBD2 (5 bases each). V was pared by 3 bases and J by 5 bases, with 10 bases between. The CDR3 extends over 13 amino acids. Germline CDR1 SGHTA, CDR2 FQGTGA. CDR3 sequence reads: CASSLWGGETQYF. CDR3 sequence (DNA): TGTGCCAGCAGCTTGTGGGGCGGGGAGACCCAGTACTTC.

As to this clone: Other DNA sequences in this specimen translate into the identical CDR3. The chain carries TRBV28 and TRBJ1-1; possible D gene TRBD1, 5 bases. This CDR3 contains 13 residues. Per the germline V gene, CDR1 is MDHEN and CDR2 is SYDVKM. V dropped 5 bases and J dropped 2 bases, with 9 bases sitting between them. The DNA for the CDR3 is TGTGCCAGCAGTCGAACAGGTAACACTGAAGCTTTCTTT. This encodes CASSRTGNTEAFF.

The V gene is TRBV19, the J gene TRBJ2-2; TRBD1 agrees at 7 bases. The germline V gene encodes CDR1 LNHDA and CDR2 SQIVND (reference sequence). The junction had 2 bases not matched to a gene; V was cut back by 5 bases and J by 2 bases. CDR3 length: 14 residues. The CDR3 loop is CASSRDRNTGELFF. CDR3 sequence (DNA): TGTGCCAGTAGTCGGGACAGAAACACCGGGGAGCTGTTTTTT.

The chain employs TRBV2 and TRBJ2-3, with D hard to call. Trimming removed 5 bases at V and 3 bases at J, with 12 bases between. The CDR3 sequence is 14 residues long. Germline V gene lookup returns CDR1 SNHLY and CDR2 FYNNEI. CDR3 in amino acids: CASSQRPLTDTQYF. The CDR3 DNA reads as TGTGCCAGCAGTCAACGACCACTAACAGATACGCAGTATTTT.

This chain joins TRBV6-1 and TRBJ1-5; D not resolved. V was shortened by 3 bases and J by 4 bases, with 13 bases between the two germline ends. Germline values: CDR1 MNHNS, CDR2 SASEGT. CDR3 length: 15 amino acids. CDR3 nucleotides: TGTGCCAGCAGTGAGTTAAGTCTCCCAAATCAGCCCCAGCATTTT. Translating it yields CASSELSLPNQPQHF.

The chain links TRBV18 to TRBJ2-7, with unresolved D. Germline CDR1 and CDR2: KGHSH and LQKENI. The CDR3 is made up of 12 amino acids. Trimming removed 6 bases at V and 5 bases at J, with 11 bases between. Written as DNA, the CDR3 is TGTGCCAGCTCCCCCGGCGGAGACGAGCAGTACTTC. Translating it yields CASSPGGDEQYF.

The V call is TRBV6-4, the J call TRBJ2-1, with 10 bases identical to TRBD2. CDR1 and CDR2 from the germline V gene are MRHNA and SNTAGT. The length of the CDR3 is 18 residues. Losses at the gene ends were 4 bases for V and 1 base for J; bases not matched to a gene: 10. The CDR3 sequence is CASSVIASGGKSYNEQFF. In DNA, the CDR3 is TGTGCCAGCAGTGTGATCGCTAGCGGGGGCAAATCCTACAATGAGCAGTTCTTC.

This chain connects TRBV7-9 to TRBJ2-1, with TRBD1 as a possible D gene (6 bases). The CDR3 length is 16 residues. V lost 5 bases to trimming and J lost 2 bases, with 16 bases between them. Germline V lookup: CDR1 SEHNR, CDR2 FQNEAQ (reference sequence). CDR3 DNA sequence: TGTGCCAGCAGCCCCCCGGGACAAACAACCTACAATGAGCAGTTCTTC. Translating it yields CASSPPGQTTYNEQFF.

This chain uses TRBV4-3 with TRBJ1-2, with D possibly matching TRBD1 (6 bases). V was trimmed by 3 bases and J by 7 bases, leaving 21 bases between them. CDR3 length: 16 amino acids. Germline V CDR1 and CDR2: LGHNA, YSLEER. In DNA form, the CDR3 reads TGCGCCAGCAGCCACGAACTCGGGGGGGCTAAGGGTGGCTACACCTTC. It codes for CASSHELGGAKGGYTF.

The chain employs TRBV28 and TRBJ1-4; no clear D gene. Per the germline V gene, CDR1 is MDHEN and CDR2 is SYDVKM. Trimming removed 4 bases at V and 7 bases at J, with 19 bases between. This CDR3 spans 16 amino acids. In DNA, the CDR3 is TGTGCCAGCAGTTCCCTTAAATTTCTCTCTCGTGAAAAACTGTTTTTT. Translating gives CASSSLKFLSREKLFF.

The gene calls are TRBV25-1 and TRBJ1-1; D is unresolved. The germline V and J ends were trimmed by 1 base and 7 bases, with 10 bases remaining between them. This CDR3 comprises 13 residues. CDR1 and CDR2 (germline): MGHDK, SYGVNS. This CDR3 is CASSESRQGEAFF. DNA of the CDR3: TGTGCCAGCAGTGAATCTCGGCAAGGTGAAGCTTTCTTT.

CDR3: CASFLTSGSYNEQFF. The CDR3 DNA sequence: TGTGCCAGCTTTTTGACTAGCGGGAGCTACAATGAGCAGTTCTTC. This chain joins TRBV27 and TRBJ2-1, with 12 bases that match TRBD2. Per the germline V gene, CDR1 is MNHEY and CDR2 is SMNVEV (reference sequence). The CDR3 totals 15 residues. V lost 8 bases to trimming and J lost 3 bases; unmatched junction nucleotides: 5.

The V and J genes are TRBV5-8 and TRBJ2-2; 7 nucleotides line up with TRBD1. Trimming at V came to 6 bases and at J to 2 bases, leaving 7 bases not matched to a gene. Germline CDR1 and CDR2: SGHTS and YDEGEE. CDR3 length: 15 amino acids. The DNA of the CDR3 is TGTGCCAGCACCCCCGGGACAGTAAACACCGGGGAGCTGTTTTTT. Its protein is CASTPGTVNTGELFF.

V and J are TRBV7-9 and TRBJ2-7; 9 bases map to TRBD1. Germline CDR1 is SEHNR and CDR2 is FQNEAQ (reference sequence). Trimming cost V 5 bases and J 3 bases; bases outside gene matches: 11. The CDR3 extends over 16 amino acids. The CDR3 DNA sequence: TGTGCCAGCAGCACAGGAACCGGGACAGGGAACTACGAGCAGTACTTC. Its protein is CASSTGTGTGNYEQYF.

J is TRBJ1-4 and V is TRBV7-2, with TRBD1 as a possible D gene (5 bases). The germline CDR1 and CDR2 sequences are SGHTA and FQGNSA. V shed 5 bases and J shed 10 bases, with 17 bases lying between them. The CDR3 extends over 14 amino acids. CDR3 residues: CASSKQDGWGKLFF. In nucleotides, the CDR3 is TGTGCCAGCAGCAAACAGGACGGATGGGGAAAACTGTTTTTT.

The chain couples TRBV5-1 to TRBJ2-1, with 10 bases matching TRBD1. This CDR3 has 17 amino acids. Germline V gene lookup returns CDR1 SGHRS and CDR2 YFSETQ. Germline trimming cut 4 bases from V and 7 bases from J; bases unmatched to any gene: 14. The CDR3 region is CASSQITTGGGRNEQFF. The CDR3 DNA is TGCGCCAGCAGCCAAATCACGACAGGGGGCGGGAGGAATGAGCAGTTCTTC.

V is TRBV7-2 and J is TRBJ1-2, with D possibly TRBD1 on 6 matching bases. The germline V gene has CDR1 SGHTA and CDR2 FQGNSA. This CDR3 has 12 residues. Trimming shortened V by 1 base and J by 7 bases, and 7 bases separated the two germline ends. The CDR3 here is CASSLGTVGYTF. CDR3 DNA: TGTGCCAGCAGCTTAGGGACAGTTGGCTACACCTTC.

This clone was recorded once. The gene calls are TRBV5-4 and TRBJ2-3, with TRBD2 identical over 16 bases. The CDR3 length is 14 residues. V shed 3 bases and J 12 bases; nucleotides not matched to a gene: 4. CDR1 is SGHNT and CDR2 is YYREEE in the germline V gene (reference sequence). The CDR3 bases are TGTGCCAGCAGCTCGGGACTAGCGGGGGGGCTTCAGTATTTT. Encoded protein: CASSSGLAGGLQYF. The variable domain in full, with the rest retrieved from reference TRBV5-4 and TRBJ2-3, is ETGVTQSPTHLIKTRGQQVTLRCSSQSGHNTVSWYQQALGQGPQFIFQYYREEENGRGNFPPRFSGLQFPNYSSELNVNALELDDSALYLCASSSGLAGGLQYFGPGTRLTVL.